This T cell receptor beta chain is drawn from a study of technical replicates of blood from several donors. The CDR3 extends over 14 amino acids. Trimming shortened V by 8 bases and J by 8 bases, and 19 bases separated the two germline ends. Germline V gene lookup returns CDR1 MGHRA and CDR2 YSYEKL. Sequencing used immunoSEQ multiplex PCR; TCRdb keeps in-frame clones, though not all of them. The sample carries around 69,000 clones, just under 97% recorded once. The TCR was taken from a human donor in good health. The rearrangement links TRBV4-1 to TRBJ2-4, with a tentative D call TRBD2 (5 bases). Sequencing used T cells isolated from PBMCs. CDR3 amino acids: CASSLEGLGDIQYF. The CDR3 coding sequence is TGCGCCAGCTCCCTTGAGGGCCTTGGGGACATTCAGTACTTC.